A selection of T cell receptor beta chains follows, all from one sample in a study of T cells in Graves' hyperthyroidism and ophthalmopathy. TCRdb re-derived calls from the multiplex PCR reads in MiXCR, one entry per CDR3 protein. The sample carries about 420,000 distinct CDR3 sequences, about an eighth recorded once. Sample: blood. Receptor source: a woman aged 18-35 years with Graves' hyperthyroidism. Both conserved end residues are part of each CDR3. A D gene is named only where the DNA matches it firmly. The size entry is marked missing in some rows and otherwise reads once, few, many or a size class.

v_gene,d_gene,abundance,j_gene,CDR3nt,CDR3aa
TRBV20-1,TRBD2,-,TRBJ2-1,TGCAGTGCTAGAACCGGGACTAGCGGGAGTTTCCTCGCCTCGTATGAGCAGTTCTTC,CSARTGTSGSFLASYEQFF
TRBV12-3/TRBV12-4,-,many,TRBJ2-7,TGTGCCAGCACCCCGGGGGCCGACTACGAGCAGTACTTC,CASTPGADYEQYF
TRBV7-2,-,many,TRBJ2-7,TGTGCCAGCAGCTTAGCCCCGGAGTCCTACGAGCAGTACTTC,CASSLAPESYEQYF
TRBV20-1,TRBD2,many,TRBJ2-1,TGCAGTGCTAGAGAATTGGTAGGAACTAGCGGGAGTTACAATGAGCAGTTCTTC,CSARELVGTSGSYNEQFF
TRBV7-3,TRBD1,few,TRBJ2-7,TGTGCCAGCAGCCGGACAGGGGGCGACGAGCAGTACTTC,CASSRTGGDEQYF
TRBV12-3/TRBV12-4,-,many,TRBJ1-2,TGTGCCAGCAGTTTTTATGGGGCGAACTATGGCTACACCTTC,CASSFYGANYGYTF
TRBV6-1,-,few,TRBJ2-1,TGTGCCAGCAGTGAGTCAGGGGAATACAATGAGCAGTTCTTC,CASSESGEYNEQFF
TRBV7-2,TRBD2,many,TRBJ2-5,TGTGCCAGCAGCCCCATGAGGGCGGGAGCCCAAGAGACCCAGTACTTC,CASSPMRAGAQETQYF
TRBV3-1,-,many,TRBJ1-1,TGTGCCAGCAGCCGAACCGTTAAGGCCCAAAAAGCTTTCTTT,CASSRTVKAQKAFF
TRBV6-6,-,-,TRBJ2-5,TGTGCCAGCAGTTACGTCGGATCCTCCCAAGAGACCCAGTACTTC,CASSYVGSSQETQYF
TRBV5-1,-,-,TRBJ2-7,TGCGCCAGCAGCTTGGCCGGAACCAATGCCTACGAGCAGTACTTC,CASSLAGTNAYEQYF
TRBV27,-,many,TRBJ2-7,TGTGCCAGCAGTCCCGGTTACCGGCTGTACGAGCAGTACTTC,CASSPGYRLYEQYF
TRBV9,-,many,TRBJ1-2,TGTGCCAGCCGCACCCCCGGGACTAACTATGGCTACACCTTC,CASRTPGTNYGYTF
TRBV20-1,TRBD1,many,TRBJ1-5,TGCAGTGCTACCCGACAGGGGAATAATCAGCCCCAGCATTTT,CSATRQGNNQPQHF
TRBV6-1,-,many,TRBJ1-2,TGTGCCAGCAGACCCGGGACACCTAACTATGGCTACACCTTC,CASRPGTPNYGYTF
TRBV7-2,TRBD2,many,TRBJ2-7,TGTGCCAGCAGCTTAGTTGGGGGAGGGCCGGTCGAGCAGTACTTC,CASSLVGGGPVEQYF
TRBV30,-,many,TRBJ2-1,TGTGCCTGGAGTGTACAGGTCCCATTCTACAATGAGCAGTTCTTC,CAWSVQVPFYNEQFF